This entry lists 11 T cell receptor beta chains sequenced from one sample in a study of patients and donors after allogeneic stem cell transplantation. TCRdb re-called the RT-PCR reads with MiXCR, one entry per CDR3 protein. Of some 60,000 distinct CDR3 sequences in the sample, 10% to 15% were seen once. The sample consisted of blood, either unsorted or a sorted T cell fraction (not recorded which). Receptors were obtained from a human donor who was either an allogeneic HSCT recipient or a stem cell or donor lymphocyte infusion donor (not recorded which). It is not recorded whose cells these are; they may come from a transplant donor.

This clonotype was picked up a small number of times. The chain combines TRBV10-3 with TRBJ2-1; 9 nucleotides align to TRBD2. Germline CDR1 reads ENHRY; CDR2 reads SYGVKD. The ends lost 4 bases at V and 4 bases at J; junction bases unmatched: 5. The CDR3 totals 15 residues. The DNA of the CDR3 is TGTGCCATCAGTGGGGCGGGAGGGACTTACAATGAGCAGTTCTTC. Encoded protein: CAISGAGGTYNEQFF.

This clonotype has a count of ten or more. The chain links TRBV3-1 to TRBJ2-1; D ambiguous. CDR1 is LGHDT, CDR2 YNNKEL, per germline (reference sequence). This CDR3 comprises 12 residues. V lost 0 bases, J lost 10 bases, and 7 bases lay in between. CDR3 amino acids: CASSQDLAEQFF. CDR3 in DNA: TGTGCCAGCAGCCAAGATCTGGCCGAGCAGTTCTTC.

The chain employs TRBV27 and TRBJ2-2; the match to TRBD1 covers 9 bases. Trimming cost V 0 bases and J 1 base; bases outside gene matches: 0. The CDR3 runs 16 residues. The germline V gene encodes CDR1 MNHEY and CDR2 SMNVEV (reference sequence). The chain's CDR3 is CASSLSGQGNTGELFF. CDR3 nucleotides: TGTGCCAGCAGTTTATCGGGACAGGGGAACACCGGGGAGCTGTTTTTT.

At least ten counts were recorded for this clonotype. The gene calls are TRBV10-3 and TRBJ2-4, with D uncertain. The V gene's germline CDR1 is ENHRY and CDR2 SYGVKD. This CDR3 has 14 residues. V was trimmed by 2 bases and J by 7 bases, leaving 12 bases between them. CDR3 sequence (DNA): TGTGCCATCAGTGAGGTCACCAAAGGCAACATTCAGTACTTC. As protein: CAISEVTKGNIQYF.

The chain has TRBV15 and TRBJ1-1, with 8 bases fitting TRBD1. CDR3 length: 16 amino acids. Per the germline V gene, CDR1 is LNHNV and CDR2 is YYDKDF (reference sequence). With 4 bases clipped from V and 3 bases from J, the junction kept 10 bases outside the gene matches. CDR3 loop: CATSNDQDRAYTEAFF. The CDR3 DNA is TGTGCCACCAGCAACGACCAGGACAGGGCCTACACTGAAGCTTTCTTT.

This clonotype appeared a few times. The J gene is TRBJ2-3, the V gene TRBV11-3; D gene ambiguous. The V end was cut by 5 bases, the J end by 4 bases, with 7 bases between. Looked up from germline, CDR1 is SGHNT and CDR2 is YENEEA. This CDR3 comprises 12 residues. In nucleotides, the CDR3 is TGTGCCAGCAGCCCAGCCGCAGATACGCAGTATTTT. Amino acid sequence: CASSPAADTQYF.

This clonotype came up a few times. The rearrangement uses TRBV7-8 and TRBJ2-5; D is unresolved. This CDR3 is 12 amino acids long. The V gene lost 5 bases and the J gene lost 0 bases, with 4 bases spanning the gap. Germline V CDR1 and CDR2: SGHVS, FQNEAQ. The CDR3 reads CASSHYQETQYF. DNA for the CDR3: TGTGCCAGCAGCCACTACCAAGAGACCCAGTACTTC.

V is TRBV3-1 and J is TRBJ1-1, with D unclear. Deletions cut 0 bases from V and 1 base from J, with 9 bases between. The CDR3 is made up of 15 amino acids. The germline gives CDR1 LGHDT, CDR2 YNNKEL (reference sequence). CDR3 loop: CASSQETQPNTEAFF. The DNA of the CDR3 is TGTGCCAGCAGCCAAGAAACACAGCCGAACACTGAAGCTTTCTTT.

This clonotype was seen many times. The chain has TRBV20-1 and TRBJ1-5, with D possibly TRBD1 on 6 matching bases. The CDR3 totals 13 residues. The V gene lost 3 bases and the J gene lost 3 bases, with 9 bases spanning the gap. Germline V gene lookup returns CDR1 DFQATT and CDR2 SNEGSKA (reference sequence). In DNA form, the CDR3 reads TGCAGTGCTAGGACAGGAATCAATCAGCCCCAGCATTTT. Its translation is CSARTGINQPQHF.

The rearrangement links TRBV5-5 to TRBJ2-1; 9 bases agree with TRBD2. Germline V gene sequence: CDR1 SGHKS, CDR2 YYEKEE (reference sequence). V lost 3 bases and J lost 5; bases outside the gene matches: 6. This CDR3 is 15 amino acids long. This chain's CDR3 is CASSSELAGHNEQFF. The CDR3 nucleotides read TGTGCCAGCAGCTCCGAACTAGCGGGTCACAATGAGCAGTTCTTC.

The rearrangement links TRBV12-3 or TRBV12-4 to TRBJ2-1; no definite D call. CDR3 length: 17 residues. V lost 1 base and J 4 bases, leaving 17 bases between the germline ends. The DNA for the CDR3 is TGTGCCAGCAGTTTAGTCCCGTCGGGTTTGGGGTACAATGAGCAGTTCTTC. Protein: CASSLVPSGLGYNEQFF.